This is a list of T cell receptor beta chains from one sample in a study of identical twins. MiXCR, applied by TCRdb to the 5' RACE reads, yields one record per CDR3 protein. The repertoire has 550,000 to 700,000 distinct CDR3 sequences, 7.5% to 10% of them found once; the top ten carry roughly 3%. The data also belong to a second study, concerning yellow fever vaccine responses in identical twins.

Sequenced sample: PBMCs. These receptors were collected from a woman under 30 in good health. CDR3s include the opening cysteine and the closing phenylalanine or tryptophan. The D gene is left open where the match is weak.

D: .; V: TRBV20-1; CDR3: CSARAGGNRETQYF
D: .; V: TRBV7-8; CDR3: CASSADPGPTSDEQFF
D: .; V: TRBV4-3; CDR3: CASSQDSTGPSYEQYF
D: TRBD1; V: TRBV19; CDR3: CASSIAADRLTDEQYF
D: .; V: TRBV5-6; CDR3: CASSLLNTFQETQYF
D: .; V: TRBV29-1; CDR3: CRENRGGFLGPYQETQYF
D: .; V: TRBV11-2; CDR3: CASSLGEYSNQPQHF
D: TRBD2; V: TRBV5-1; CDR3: CASSPMPGLGSREQFF
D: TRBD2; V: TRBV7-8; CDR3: CASSREGTSRDNEQFF
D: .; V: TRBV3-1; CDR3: CASSARGTTNSPLHF
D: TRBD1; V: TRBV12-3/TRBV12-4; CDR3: CASSSRTGGYGYTF
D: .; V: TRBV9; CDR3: CASSVDSGFSGEQYF
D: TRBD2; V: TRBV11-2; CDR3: CASSRYSGGNQETQYF
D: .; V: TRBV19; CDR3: CASSIPWGSGTDTQYF
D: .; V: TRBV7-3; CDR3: CASSPTAGTDTQYF
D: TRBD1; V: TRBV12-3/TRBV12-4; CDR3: CASSSMGQANQPQHF
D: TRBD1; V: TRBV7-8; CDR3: CASSYPGTEYEQYF
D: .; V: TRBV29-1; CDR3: CSVEVAGADTEAFF
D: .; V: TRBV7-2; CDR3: CASSLGGSGQPQHF
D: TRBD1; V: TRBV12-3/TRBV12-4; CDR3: CASSTRQGVIEAFF
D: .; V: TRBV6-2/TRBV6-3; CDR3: CASSYAQDGYNEQFF
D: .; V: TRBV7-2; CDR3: CASSLELAEETQYF
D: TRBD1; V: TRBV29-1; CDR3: CSVGSGTEYNEQFF
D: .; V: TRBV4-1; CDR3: CASSQDLVRGGGADF
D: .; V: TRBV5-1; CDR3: CASSLGSNTNTEAFF
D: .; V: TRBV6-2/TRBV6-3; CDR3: CASRGQTLNQPQHF
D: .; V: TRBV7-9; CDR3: CASSLAGLSTFKETQYF
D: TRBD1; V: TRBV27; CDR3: CASSFKTGTAAYEQYF
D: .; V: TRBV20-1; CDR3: CSARERWENTEAFF
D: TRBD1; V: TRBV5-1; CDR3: CASNLVAGQGYEQYF
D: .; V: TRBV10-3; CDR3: CAINVGEGSAANYGYTF
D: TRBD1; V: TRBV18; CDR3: CASSPPGTGGEKLFF
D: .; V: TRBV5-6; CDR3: CASSPPTGMGYEQYF
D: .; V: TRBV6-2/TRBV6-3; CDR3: CASKARAVGQFF
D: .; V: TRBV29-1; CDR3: CSARGGPNTGELFF
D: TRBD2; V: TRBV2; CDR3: CASKLAGGVHNEQFF
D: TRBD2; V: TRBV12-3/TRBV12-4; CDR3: CASGTSRGEQFF
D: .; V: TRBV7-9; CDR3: CASSSGGAPDGKLFF
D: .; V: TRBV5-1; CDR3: CASSLWQGQAEQFF
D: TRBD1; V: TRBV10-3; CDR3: CAIRKQGAGVTEAFF
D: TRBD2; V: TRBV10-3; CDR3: CATLPGTSGRSSYNEQFF
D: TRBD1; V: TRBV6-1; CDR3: CASSAWTGYNEQFF
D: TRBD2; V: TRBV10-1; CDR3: CASSGPSGSGVRNEQFF
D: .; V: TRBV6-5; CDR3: CASAQGNEQFF
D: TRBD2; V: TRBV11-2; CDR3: CASSLTPTSGGVNEQFF
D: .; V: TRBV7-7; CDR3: CASSHSYTGELFF
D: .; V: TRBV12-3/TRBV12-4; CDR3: CASSRGPGRPEQYF
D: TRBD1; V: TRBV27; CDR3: CASSPGTGGEAEQYF
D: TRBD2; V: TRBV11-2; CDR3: CASSLTGTSKAGELFF
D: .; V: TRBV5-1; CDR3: CASSLRPGAEAFF
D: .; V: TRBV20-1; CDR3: CSARDGAKETQYF
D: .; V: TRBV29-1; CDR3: CSVDRQASSGELFF